This TCR beta chain stems from a study of CD4 T cells in relation to SARS-CoV-2 and coronaviruses (dated by TCRdb to the early 2020s). Describing the broader study: The ViraFEST assay cultured PBMCs with antigen for roughly 11 days, then sequenced TCR beta CDR3s to find antigen-specific clonal expansions. An HIV-1 Nef peptide pool or a culture without peptide was used as the negative reference condition. Shared crossreactive spike epitopes were mapped to their HLA restriction using patient-derived lymphoblastoid cell lines. At the level of individual TCR clonotypes, the study measured memory CD4+ T cell crossreactivity between SARS-CoV-2 spike protein and common cold coronavirus spike proteins. The Adaptive Biotechnologies TCR-sequencing kit was used for samples from three pre-COVID donors and for the naive versus memory experiments, whereas the other data were Illumina-based. A different, Illumina-based TCR-beta assay was used to sequence expansion assays from other donors in the study.

For this clone: Its target antigen remains unknown. Base qualities are missing; no much larger clone stands one base away.

The library came from the immunoSEQ multiplex PCR assay. Under the source paper's analysis protocol: During preprocessing, nonproductive sequences were removed, along with CDR3s that did not begin with C, did not end with F or W, or were shorter than 7 amino acids. The MANAFEST web app identified antigen-specific clonotypes based on expansion compared with the reference and other culture wells. A clone was considered positive if the clone showed significant expansion compared with the reference culture in 2 of 3 replicate wells at an FDR below 0.05. A further requirement for positive clones was significant expansion compared with all other tandem wells, along with an odds ratio above 5. After three terminal residues were trimmed from each end, CDR3 homology was quantified as pairwise Levenshtein distance using the stringdist R package. TCRdb mirrors the immuneACCESS table, restricted to in-frame sequences. Some clones are absent from its copies; in checked studies, under half trace to an unresolved V gene, and the reason for the others is unknown. The V and J calls and clone size come from that table; D and trimming were worked out from the DNA. Here the sample has approximately 20,000 clones; less than 85% occur a single time. The leading ten clones occupy around 16% of the sample.

Results the study describes overall, beyond this receptor: Crossreactive clones showed significantly weaker SARS-CoV-2-driven expansion than monoreactive clones, consistent with antigenic imprinting. Crossreactivity analysis was centred on spike protein, so crossreactivity against other viral proteins was not assessed. Because no donor provided both pre-pandemic and post-infection samples, tracing the source of pre-existing responses was limited. Small numbers of patients and of tested TCRs limited the study. Around two thirds of donors had memory CD4+ clonotypes that crossrecognized SARS-CoV-2 and at least one common cold coronavirus spike.

CD4+ T cells from unexposed donors were collected before the COVID-19 pandemic (2011-2018). Following 10 days of culture, the EasySep CD4+ T cell isolation kit was used to isolate CD4+ T cells. As far as cell numbers permitted, CD4+ T cells from unexposed donors were tested for reactivity against SARS-CoV-2 S and N as well as four spike pools from common cold coronaviruses. Each well held some 1.9 million PBMCs cultured in IMDM containing around 4.9% human AB serum and 10 IU/ml IL-2. Half of the culture medium was replaced with fresh IL-2-containing medium on days 3 and 7. Triplicate replicate wells were generally used for each peptide culture condition. Leukapheresis product for the unexposed donors was bought commercially. Ficoll-Paque PLUS gradient centrifugation was used to isolate PBMCs from leukapheresis product or whole blood. PBMCs were either used fresh in the expansion assay or cryopreserved at -140 degrees C. The QIAamp Micro DNA Kit was used to extract genomic DNA from the CD4+ T cells.

Taken from the germline V gene (reference sequence), the CDR1 and CDR2 loops are PRHDT and FYEKMQ. From its cysteine to its phenylalanine, the CDR3 spans 15 amino acids. The read is trimmed to its CDR3 DNA, 45 bases read in frame from base 1. Trimming takes 5 bases off V and 5 bases off J; junction bases not matched to a gene: 11. Sample: CD4+ T cells from PBMCs, cultured in vitro. The clonotype comes from a human donor in good health. This chain joins TRBV13 to TRBJ2-7, and TRBD2 matches 8 of the central bases. The CDR3 is CASSPYIAGSDEQYF. The sequence in DNA is TGTGCCAGCAGCCCGTATATAGCGGGATCTGACGAGCAGTACTTC.